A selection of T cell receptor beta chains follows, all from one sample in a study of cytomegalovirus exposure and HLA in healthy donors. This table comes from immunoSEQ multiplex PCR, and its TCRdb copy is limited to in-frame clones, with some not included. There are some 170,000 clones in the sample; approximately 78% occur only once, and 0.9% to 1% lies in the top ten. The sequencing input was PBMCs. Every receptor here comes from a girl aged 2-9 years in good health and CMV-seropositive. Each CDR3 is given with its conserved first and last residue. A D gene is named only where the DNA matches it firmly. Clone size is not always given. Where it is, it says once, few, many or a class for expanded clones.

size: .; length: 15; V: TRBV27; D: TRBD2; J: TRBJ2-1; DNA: TGTGCCAGCAGTCTTCGGGGACTAGACGCCAATGAGCAGTTCTTC; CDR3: CASSLRGLDANEQFF
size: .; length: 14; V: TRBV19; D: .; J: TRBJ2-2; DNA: TGTGCCAGTAATAGAGACCTTCACACCGGGGAGCTGTTTTTT; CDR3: CASNRDLHTGELFF
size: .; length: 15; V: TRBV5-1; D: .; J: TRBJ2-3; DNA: TGCGCCAGCAGTTCGTCCCCCAGGGGGGAAGATACGCAGTATTTT; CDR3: CASSSSPRGEDTQYF
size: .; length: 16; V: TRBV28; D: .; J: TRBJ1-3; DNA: TGTGCCAGCAGTTTAGGGACTGGGGGTAGTGGAAACACCATATATTTT; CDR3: CASSLGTGGSGNTIYF
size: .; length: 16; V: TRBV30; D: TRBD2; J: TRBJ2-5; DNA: TGTGCCTGGAGCGCATGGGGACTAGCGGGACAAGAGACCCAGTACTTC; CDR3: CAWSAWGLAGQETQYF
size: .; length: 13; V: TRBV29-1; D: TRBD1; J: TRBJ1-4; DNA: TGCAGCGTTGTTTGGACAGGGAAGGAAAAACTGTTTTTT; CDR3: CSVVWTGKEKLFF
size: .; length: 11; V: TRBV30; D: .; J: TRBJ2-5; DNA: TGTGCCTGGACAGGGGGGGAGACCCAGTACTTC; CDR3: CAWTGGETQYF
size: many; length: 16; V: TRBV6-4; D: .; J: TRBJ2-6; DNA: TGTGCCAGCAGTGACGGTAGACACTCTGGGGCCAACGTCCTGACTTTC; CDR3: CASSDGRHSGANVLTF
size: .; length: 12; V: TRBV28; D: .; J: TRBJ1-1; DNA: TGTGCCAGCAGTTTAGTCGCGGCGAGGGCTTTCTTT; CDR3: CASSLVAARAFF
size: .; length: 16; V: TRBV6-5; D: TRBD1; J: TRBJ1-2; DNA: TGTGCCAGCAGTTACTTTTCGGGACAGGGTAACTATGGCTACACCTTC; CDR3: CASSYFSGQGNYGYTF
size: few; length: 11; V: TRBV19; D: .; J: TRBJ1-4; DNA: TGTGCCAGTAGTATAGATGGCAAACTGTTTTTT; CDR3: CASSIDGKLFF
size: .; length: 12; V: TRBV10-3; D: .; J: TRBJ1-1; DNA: TGTGCCATCTCGGTCCAGAACACTGAAGCTTTCTTT; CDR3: CAISVQNTEAFF
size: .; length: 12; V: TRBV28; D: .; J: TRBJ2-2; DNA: TGTGCCAGCAGTTCCTCCGTCGGGGAGCTGTTTTTT; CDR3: CASSSSVGELFF
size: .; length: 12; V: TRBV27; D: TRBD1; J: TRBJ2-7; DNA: TGTGCCAGTCAGGGGGCAAGGGACGAGCAGTACTTC; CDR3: CASQGARDEQYF
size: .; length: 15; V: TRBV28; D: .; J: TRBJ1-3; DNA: TGTGCCAGCATCCTCGACAGAACCTCTGGAAACACCATATATTTT; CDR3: CASILDRTSGNTIYF
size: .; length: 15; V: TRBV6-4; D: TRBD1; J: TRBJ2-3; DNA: TGTGCCAGCAGTGACGGAGGGACAGGGGGAGATACGCAGTATTTT; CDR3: CASSDGGTGGDTQYF
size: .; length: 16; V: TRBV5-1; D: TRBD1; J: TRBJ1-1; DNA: TGCGCCAGCAACGGTGGACAGGGGGCAATGAACACTGAAGCTTTCTTT; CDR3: CASNGGQGAMNTEAFF
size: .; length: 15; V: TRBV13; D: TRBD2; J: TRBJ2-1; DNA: TGTGCCAGCAGCTATTGGCGGGAGAAAGACAATGAGCAGTTCTTC; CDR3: CASSYWREKDNEQFF
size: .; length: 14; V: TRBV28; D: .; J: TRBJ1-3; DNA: TGTGCCAGCAGGGGGGGTTACTCTGGAAACACCATATATTTT; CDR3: CASRGGYSGNTIYF
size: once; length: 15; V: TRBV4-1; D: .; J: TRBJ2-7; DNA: TGCGCCAGCAGCCAAGATCAGGTTACCACCTACGAGCAGTACTTC; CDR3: CASSQDQVTTYEQYF
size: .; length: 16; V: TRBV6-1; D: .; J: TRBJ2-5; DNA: TGTGCCAGCAGTGAAGTTGGGTTCCGGGAAAAAGAGACCCAGTACTTC; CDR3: CASSEVGFREKETQYF
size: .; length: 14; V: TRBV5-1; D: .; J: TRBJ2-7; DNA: TGCGCCAGCAGCTTAAAAGGGGCTTACTACGAGCAGTACTTC; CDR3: CASSLKGAYYEQYF
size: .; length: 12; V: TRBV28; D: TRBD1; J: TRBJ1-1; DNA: TGTGCCAGCAGTGACTTACAGGGGTTGGCTTTCTTT; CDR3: CASSDLQGLAFF
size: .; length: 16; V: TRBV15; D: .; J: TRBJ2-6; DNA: TGTGCCACCAGCAGAGATGGGGGCGCTGGGGCCAACGTCCTGACTTTC; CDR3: CATSRDGGAGANVLTF
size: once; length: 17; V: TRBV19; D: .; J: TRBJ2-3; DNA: TGTGCCAGTAGTACCCGACACGGCAGGACTGCAACAGATACGCAGTATTTT; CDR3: CASSTRHGRTATDTQYF
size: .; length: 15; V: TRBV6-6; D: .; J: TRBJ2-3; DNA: TGTGCCAGCAGTTACGGGGGCCCTAGCACAGATACGCAGTATTTT; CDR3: CASSYGGPSTDTQYF
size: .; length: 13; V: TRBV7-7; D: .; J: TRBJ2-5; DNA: TGTGCTAGCAGTCGGGACTCTCAAGAGACCCAGTACTTC; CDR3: CASSRDSQETQYF
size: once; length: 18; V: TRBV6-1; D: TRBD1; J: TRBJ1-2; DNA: TGTGCCAGCAGTGAAGCGATTGCGGGTAGGGGGCGCGCATATGGCTACACCTTC; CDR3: CASSEAIAGRGRAYGYTF
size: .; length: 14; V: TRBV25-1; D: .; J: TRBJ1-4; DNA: TGTGCCAGCAGCGAAACCCCCGGTAGCCTAAAACTGTTTTTT; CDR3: CASSETPGSLKLFF
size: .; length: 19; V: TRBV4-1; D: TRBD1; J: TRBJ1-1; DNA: TGCGCCAGCAGACCCACCAGGGGGGCACTTGCTCCGGGGAACACTGAAGCTTTCTTT; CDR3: CASRPTRGALAPGNTEAFF
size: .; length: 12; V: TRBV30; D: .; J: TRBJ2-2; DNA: TGTGCCTATCGAGGTGGTCCCGGGGAGCTGTTTTTT; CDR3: CAYRGGPGELFF
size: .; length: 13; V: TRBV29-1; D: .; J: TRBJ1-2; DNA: TGCAGCGTTGAACTTTACCCCGCGAATGGCTACACCTTC; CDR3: CSVELYPANGYTF
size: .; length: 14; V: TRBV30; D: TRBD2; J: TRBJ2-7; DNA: TGTGCCTGGAGTCGAAACCTAGCGGACTACGAGCAGTACTTC; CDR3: CAWSRNLADYEQYF
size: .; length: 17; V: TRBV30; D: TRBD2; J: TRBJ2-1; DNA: TGTGCCTGGAGTGCCGCCCGGACTAGCGGGTGGTACAATGAGCAGTTCTTC; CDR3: CAWSAARTSGWYNEQFF
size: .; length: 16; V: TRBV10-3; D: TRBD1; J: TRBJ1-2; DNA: TGTGCCATCAGGGGACCAGACAGGGGCGGACTCTATGGCTACACCTTC; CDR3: CAIRGPDRGGLYGYTF
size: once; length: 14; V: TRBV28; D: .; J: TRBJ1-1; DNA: TGTGCCAGCAGTTTGCAGGGAGGGTGGACTGAAGCTTTCTTT; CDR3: CASSLQGGWTEAFF
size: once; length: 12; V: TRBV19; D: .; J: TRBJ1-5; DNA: TGTGCCAGTAGTATAGATGGGCGCTTCCAGCATTTT; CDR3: CASSIDGRFQHF
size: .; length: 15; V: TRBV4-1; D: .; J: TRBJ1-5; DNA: TGCGCCAGCAGCCAACCCGGGCAGGGGAATCAGCCCCAGCATTTT; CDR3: CASSQPGQGNQPQHF
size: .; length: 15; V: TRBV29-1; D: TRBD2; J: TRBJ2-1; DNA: TGCAGCGCCTACCCGGGGGGGGCATCCTACAATGAGCAGTTCTTC; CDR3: CSAYPGGASYNEQFF
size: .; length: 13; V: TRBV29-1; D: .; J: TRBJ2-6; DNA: TGCAGCGTCCTTCCTTCCGGGGCCAACGTCCTGACTTTC; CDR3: CSVLPSGANVLTF
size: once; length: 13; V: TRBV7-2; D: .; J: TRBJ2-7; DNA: TGTGCCAGCAGCTTAGGACCAGGCTACGAGCAGTACTTC; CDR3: CASSLGPGYEQYF
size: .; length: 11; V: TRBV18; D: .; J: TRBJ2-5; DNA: TGTGCCAGCTCAGAGCAAGAGACCCAGTACTTC; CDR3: CASSEQETQYF
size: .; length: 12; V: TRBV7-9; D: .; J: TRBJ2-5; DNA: TGTGCCAGCAGTTCCCCCGGGAAGACCCAGTACTTC; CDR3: CASSSPGKTQYF
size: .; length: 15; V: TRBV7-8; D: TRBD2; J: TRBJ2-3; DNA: TGTGCCAGCACAATAGCGGGACCTCTGTTGGATACGCAGTATTTT; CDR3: CASTIAGPLLDTQYF
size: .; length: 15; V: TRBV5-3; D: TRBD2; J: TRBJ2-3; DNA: TGTGCCAGAAGCTCCAGGACTAGCGGGTCAGATACGCAGTATTTT; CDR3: CARSSRTSGSDTQYF
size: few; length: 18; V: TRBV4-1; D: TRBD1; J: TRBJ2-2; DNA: TGCGCCAGCAGCCGACTAACCTCCGGGACAGGGGAGGTCGGGGAGCTGTTTTTT; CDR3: CASSRLTSGTGEVGELFF
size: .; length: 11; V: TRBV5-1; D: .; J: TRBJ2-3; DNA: TGCGCCAGCTCTTCCACAGATACGCAGTATTTT; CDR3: CASSSTDTQYF
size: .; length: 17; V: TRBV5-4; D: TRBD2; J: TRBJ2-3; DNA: TGTGCCAGCAGCTTGGGGTGGCTAGCGGGAGTACCAGATACGCAGTATTTT; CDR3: CASSLGWLAGVPDTQYF
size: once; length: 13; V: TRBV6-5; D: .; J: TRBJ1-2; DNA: TGTGCCACTAACCCCGGAGGTTTTTATGGCTACACCTTC; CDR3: CATNPGGFYGYTF
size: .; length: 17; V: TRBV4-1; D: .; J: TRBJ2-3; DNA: TGCGCCAGCAGCCAAGATTTCAGGGATGAAGGCACAGATACGCAGTATTTT; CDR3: CASSQDFRDEGTDTQYF
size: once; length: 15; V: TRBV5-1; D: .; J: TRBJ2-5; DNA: TGCGCCAGCAGCCCGACAGGTGGTGCTGAAGAGACCCAGTACTTC; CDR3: CASSPTGGAEETQYF
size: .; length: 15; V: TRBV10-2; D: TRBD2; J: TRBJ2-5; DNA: TGCGCCAGCAGTGAGGATAGCGGGAGCCAAGAGACCCAGTACTTC; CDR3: CASSEDSGSQETQYF
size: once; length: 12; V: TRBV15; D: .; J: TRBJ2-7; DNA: TGTGCCACCAGCTCGGGCTCCTACGAGCAGTACTTC; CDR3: CATSSGSYEQYF